The 13 T cell receptor beta chains listed next were all sequenced from one sample in a study of T-cell reconstitution after alpha-beta-depleted transplantation in children. TCRbeta library construction was performed incorporating unique molecular identifiers. TCRdb ran MiXCR on the PCR reads and lists one entry per CDR3 protein. The sample lists about 870,000 distinct CDR3 sequences; about 15% were seen once. This specimen was PBMCs, mostly from graft donor cells, taken 360 days after TCRalphabeta/CD19-depleted stem cell transplant. These receptors were taken from a male patient younger than 18 who had a stem cell transplant for acute lymphoblastic leukemia, so the T cells may come from the graft donor.

The chain is built from TRBV12-3 or TRBV12-4 and TRBJ2-1; D gene uncertain. The V and J ends lost 7 bases and 7 bases respectively, with 14 bases between them. The CDR3 extends over 13 amino acids. CDR3 sequence: CASTTQGRNEQFF. The DNA of the CDR3 is TGTGCCAGCACCACGCAAGGAAGGAATGAGCAGTTCTTC.

The genes are TRBV12-3 or TRBV12-4 and TRBJ1-2; D not certain. This CDR3 comprises 15 residues. The ends were cut back, 3 bases at V and 0 bases at J, with 11 bases in the middle. The CDR3 coding sequence is TGTGCCAGCAGTTTTGAACGGATAGCTAACTATGGCTACACCTTC. As protein: CASSFERIANYGYTF.

This clonotype was seen ten or more times. The gene calls are TRBV5-1 and TRBJ2-2, with D perhaps matching TRBD1 (6 bases). The CDR3 contains 13 residues. Trimming cost V 9 bases and J 6 bases, with 15 bases left between them. The germline V gene has CDR1 SGHRS and CDR2 YFSETQ. In DNA, the CDR3 is TGCGCCACCCATGAGGGGGTATCCGGGGAGCTGTTTTTT. Protein sequence: CATHEGVSGELFF.

J is TRBJ2-2 and V is TRBV20-1; no clear D gene. V dropped 3 bases and J dropped 0 bases, with 11 bases sitting between them. CDR3 length: 15 amino acids. CDR1 is DFQATT, CDR2 SNEGSKA, per germline (reference sequence). Here the CDR3 DNA reads TGCAGTGCTAGCGCAGATTACGCGAACACCGGGGAGCTGTTTTTT. Protein product: CSASADYANTGELFF.

The table lists this clonotype with a few counts. The rearrangement links TRBV6-5 to TRBJ2-3, with D uncertain. CDR1 is MNHEY and CDR2 is SVGAGI in the germline V gene. V was trimmed by 2 bases and J by 0 bases, leaving 6 bases between them. This CDR3 has 14 residues. This chain's CDR3 is CASSYADSTDTQYF. The CDR3 DNA follows: TGTGCCAGCAGTTACGCGGATAGCACAGATACGCAGTATTTT.

The chain joins TRBV12-3 or TRBV12-4 to TRBJ2-5, with D possibly being TRBD1 or TRBD2 (5 bases each). The CDR3 extends over 18 amino acids. V lost 7 bases and J lost 2, with 26 bases in between. CDR3 sequence: CASIPTRGNTWVQETQYF. The CDR3, as DNA: TGTGCCAGCATCCCAACGAGGGGTAATACGTGGGTACAAGAGACCCAGTACTTC.

This clonotype came up many times. The chain recombines TRBV12-3 or TRBV12-4 with TRBJ1-4, with 7 bases fitting TRBD1. This CDR3 is 13 amino acids long. Trimming at V came to 6 bases and at J to 8 bases, leaving 6 bases not matched to a gene. CDR3 sequence: CASRAGQREKLFF. In DNA, the CDR3 is TGTGCCAGCAGGGCGGGACAGCGGGAAAAACTGTTTTTT.

There are many counts of this clonotype. The V call is TRBV12-3 or TRBV12-4, the J call TRBJ2-3; D not certain. The CDR3 contains 12 residues. The V and J ends lost 3 bases and 2 bases respectively, with 3 bases between them. The CDR3 region is CASSFATDTQYF. The CDR3 nucleotides are TGTGCCAGCAGTTTCGCCACAGATACGCAGTATTTT.

The chain links TRBV11-2 to TRBJ1-5; D may be TRBD1 (6 bases). This CDR3 region has 16 residues. CDR1 and CDR2 from the germline V gene are SGHAT and FQNNGV. Trimming pared 5 bases from V and 5 bases from J, leaving 19 bases between. The CDR3 reads CASSLEYGQLDQPQHF. DNA of the CDR3: TGTGCCAGCAGCCTCGAGTACGGACAGCTGGATCAGCCCCAGCATTTT.

The V call is TRBV18, the J call TRBJ2-6; TRBD1 matches at 7 bases. The CDR3 length is 17 residues. CDR1 is KGHSH, CDR2 LQKENI, per germline. The ends lost 3 bases at V and 0 bases at J; junction bases unmatched: 5. The CDR3: CASSPETGSSGANVLTF. The CDR3 nucleotides are TGTGCCAGCTCACCGGAGACAGGGTCCTCTGGGGCCAACGTCCTGACTTTC.

This clonotype occurred a few times. J is TRBJ2-3 and V is TRBV7-8; TRBD2 matches at 11 bases. Losses at the gene ends were 0 bases for V and 4 bases for J; bases not matched to a gene: 12. Germline V CDR1 and CDR2: SGHVS, FQNEAQ. The CDR3 covers 19 residues. The CDR3 coding sequence is TGTGCCAGCAGCTTAGCGTTGTTCAGGGCTAGCGGGGGGTCAGATACGCAGTATTTT. Protein sequence: CASSLALFRASGGSDTQYF.

The chain recombines TRBV7-6 with TRBJ2-7; no definite D call. CDR1 is SGHVS, CDR2 FNYEAQ, per germline. CDR3 length: 15 residues. The germline V and J ends were trimmed by 1 base and 6 bases, with 16 bases remaining between them. In DNA form, the CDR3 reads TGTGCCAGCAGCTTAGTCCAAACCGCGTTGACCGAGCAGTACTTC. This sequence encodes CASSLVQTALTEQYF.

This chain joins TRBV7-9 and TRBJ2-7; 10 bases are shared with TRBD1. The CDR3 is 16 residues long. The V gene end was trimmed by 5 bases and the J gene end by 5 bases; junction bases not matched to a gene: 12. In germline, CDR1 is SEHNR, CDR2 FQNEAQ (reference sequence). CDR3 bases: TGTGCCAGCAGCCCCACCACCGGGACAGGGGTGAACGAGCAGTACTTC. As protein: CASSPTTGTGVNEQYF.